The 3 T cell receptor beta chains given below trace back to one sample, sequenced in a study of low-dose radiotherapy and immunotherapy resistance in tumors. Primers targeting TRAV and TRBV primed first-strand cDNA, covering alpha and beta chains. The authors amplified TCRs for approximately 18 PCR cycles with a constant-region primer and a V-primer adapter. TCRdb reanalysed the reads using MiXCR and keeps one entry per CDR3 protein. The sample lists 40,000 or so distinct CDR3 sequences; about 20% were seen once. Regarding time point: after trial treatment. Noted treatment: LDRT plus nivolumab, ipilimumab, low-dose cyclophosphamide and aspirin (RACIN trial). Specimen: PBMCs, collected after low-dose radiotherapy plus immunotherapy. The receptors here all came from a female donor with ovarian cancer.

This clonotype was picked up many times. The rearrangement uses TRBV5-1 and TRBJ1-2; possible D gene TRBD1, 6 bases. The CDR3 runs 16 residues. The V gene lost 4 bases and the J gene lost 3 bases, with 19 bases spanning the gap. Germline CDR1 reads SGHRS; CDR2 reads YFSETQ. Here the CDR3 reads CASSPSTGTQYYGYTF. DNA of the CDR3: TGCGCCAGCAGCCCTTCGACCGGGACACAATACTATGGCTACACCTTC. The full variable domain, in which reference TRBV5-1 and TRBJ1-2 provide the parts outside the CDR3, is KAGVTQTPRYLIKTRGQQVTLSCSPISGHRSVSWYQQTPGQGLQFLFEYFSETQRNKGNFPGRFSGRQFSNSRSEMNVSTLELGDSALYLCASSPSTGTQYYGYTFGSGTRLTVV.

This clonotype occurred many times. The genes are TRBV5-1 and TRBJ1-3; the D gene is possibly TRBD1 (6 bases). Germline CDR1 reads SGHRS; CDR2 reads YFSETQ. V shed 4 bases and J shed 2 bases, with 16 bases lying between them. This CDR3 contains 16 residues. For the CDR3, the DNA is TGCGCCAGCAGCCCGGGGGGCGGTGAGCCTGGAAACACCATATATTTT. Translation gives CASSPGGGEPGNTIYF.

The chain has TRBV28 and TRBJ2-3; D unclear. This CDR3 is 15 amino acids long. The germline V gene encodes CDR1 MDHEN and CDR2 SYDVKM. V was clipped by 2 bases and J by 0 bases, with 9 bases between them. The CDR3 DNA follows: TGTGCCAGCAGTTTAGGCGCACTTAGCACAGATACGCAGTATTTT. It translates to CASSLGALSTDTQYF.